This T cell receptor beta chain derives from a study of cytomegalovirus exposure and HLA in healthy donors. Whole-study results and caveats: Analysis was carried out at a later point, and it linked a missense DCLRE1C variant to TCR beta V- and J-gene trimming. Differences between HLA loci emerged in a later analysis of TCR association rates, with DRB1 most and HLA-C fewest.

PCR primers comprised 60 Vbeta and 13 Jbeta primers. TCRdb's copy holds only in-frame clones and misses some; the assay was immunoSEQ multiplex PCR. The sample holds about 94,000 clones, around three quarters seen once. J was trimmed by 3 bases and V by 3 bases; bases with no gene match: 2. The germline V gene has CDR1 SGHAT and CDR2 FQNNGV. This CDR3 contains 14 residues. This clone was recorded only once. The antigen is not known. The receptor comes from a male donor in good health and CMV-seronegative. The sequenced sample consisted of PBMCs. The chain combines TRBV11-2 with TRBJ2-7, with 10 positions matching TRBD2. The CDR3 nucleotides are TGTGCCAGCAGCTTCGGGACTAGCGACTACGAGCAGTACTTC. Amino acids: CASSFGTSDYEQYF.